In its sample, the clone carrying this T cell receptor beta chain was seen a few times. Its target is unknown. With a J-beta primer mix and a sample-barcoded 5' primer, a second PCR ran about 6 to 11 cycles. A template-switch adaptor with 12 random nucleotides tagged each cDNA molecule. TCRdb passed the 5' RACE reads through MiXCR, listing each CDR3 protein once. The sample holds over 1,300,000 distinct CDR3 sequences, approximately 59% seen once. V was clipped by 0 bases and J by 1 base; unmatched bases: 4. The CDR3 length is 15 residues. Germline lookup yields CDR1 SQVTM and CDR2 ANQGSEA. This sample was taken from a study of blood T cells in healthy people across ages. Study-wide background: The template switching approach captured approximately one barcoded beta molecule for every two T cells. Whole-study findings and limits: Strong correlation linked observed beta diversity and percent naive T cells. Whereas aged donors had fewer naive CD4+ cells, long-lived donors had more of them and higher diversity.

The rearrangement uses TRBV29-1 and TRBJ2-3; TRBD1 matches at 7 bases. Material for sequencing was blood. The receptor was derived from a man between 18 and 35 years old in good health. CDR3 amino acids: CSVEDGQARTDTQYF. For the CDR3, the DNA is TGCAGCGTTGAAGACGGACAGGCCCGCACAGATACGCAGTATTTT.